The clone carrying this T cell receptor (beta chain) was observed at least ten times. No antigen is known for it. This sample is drawn from a study of early T cells in non-severe SARS-CoV-2 infection. About the research overall: Bulk RNA isolated from unsorted whole blood underwent sequencing; chains were not paired.

Whole-study results and caveats: There was a bias toward anti-spike CD8 responses in VDJdb matching, which missed private and CD4 specificities.

Germline assignment: CDR1 SGHRS and CDR2 YFSETQ. Trimming cost V 3 bases and J 4 bases; bases outside gene matches: 9. This CDR3 comprises 17 residues. Each cDNA molecule carried a unique molecular identifier. One entry per CDR3 protein, called by TCRdb with MiXCR from the 5' RACE reads. This sample has fewer than 85,000 distinct CDR3 sequences, with approximately 13% found just once. V usage is TRBV5-1 and J usage is TRBJ2-5; TRBD2 aligns across 13 bases. The TCR was taken from an adult who was a healthcare worker with PCR-confirmed SARS-CoV-2 infection or an uninfected control (not recorded which). Sequencing used whole blood. The CDR3 DNA sequence: TGCGCCAGCAGCTCGGGACTAGCGGGGCCAGGGGCAGAGACCCAGTACTTC. This translates into CASSSGLAGPGAETQYF. The full variable domain, in which reference TRBV5-1 and TRBJ2-5 provide the parts outside the CDR3, is KAGVTQTPRYLIKTRGQQVTLSCSPISGHRSVSWYQQTPGQGLQFLFEYFSETQRNKGNFPGRFSGRQFSNSRSEMNVSTLELGDSALYLCASSSGLAGPGAETQYFGPGTRLLVL.